Presented here are 19 T cell receptor beta chains from one specimen sequenced in a study of T cells in Graves' hyperthyroidism and ophthalmopathy (dated by TCRdb to between 2019 and 2020). Receptors were amplified or captured by multiplex PCR. TCRdb records Illumina HiSeq 2000 as the sequencer. The TCR beta CDR3 regions were amplified from RNA transcripts. The first round of RT-PCR for the TCR CDR3 was performed with the HTBI primer set and the Qiagen OneStep RT-PCR kit. Using fastp trimming at Q25 and MiXCR clonotype assembly, TCRdb reanalyzed the public sequencing data and kept in-frame beta chains. Every CDR3 protein is listed once, alongside the most common genes and DNA of its rows. Counted in this sample were some 500,000 distinct CDR3 sequences; roughly 14% of them appeared once. The ten largest clones take up around 17% of the sample. The material sequenced was blood. The receptors stem from a woman under 30 with Graves' hyperthyroidism.

The CDR3 protein is CANWTSESSYEQYV. CDR3 DNA: TGTGCCAATTGGACTAGCGAGAGCTCCTACGAGCAGTACGTC. The chain links TRBV19 to TRBJ2-7, with 9 nucleotides matching TRBD2. The V and J ends lost 10 bases and 0 bases, in that order; junction bases with no gene match: 7. The CDR3 spans 14 residues. The germline CDR1 and CDR2 sequences are LNHDA and SQIVND (reference sequence).

This clonotype occurred many times. The junction and the germline gene differ at one end; a read error may be behind it. The V and J genes are TRBV30 and TRBJ2-1; D may be TRBD2 (6 bases). CDR3 length: 14 amino acids. CDR1 is GTSNPN, CDR2 SVGIG, per germline (reference sequence). The CDR3 sequence is CARSVSGGYNEQFF. The CDR3 region has the DNA TGTGCCCGGAGCGTTAGCGGAGGCTACAATGAGCAGTTCTTC.

This clonotype was seen at least ten times. V and J are TRBV10-3 and TRBJ2-7; D tentatively reads TRBD1 or TRBD2 (5 bases each). CDR1 ENHRY and CDR2 SYGVKD come from the germline V gene. This CDR3 is built from 14 residues. V lost 3 bases, J lost 4 bases, and 13 bases lay in between. In nucleotides, the CDR3 is TGTGCCATCAGTGATTGGGGGAAGGGGTACGAGCAGTACGTC. This translates into CAISDWGKGYEQYV.

This clonotype was detected many times. The chain has TRBV18 and TRBJ1-6, with unresolved D. The CDR3 contains 15 residues. Trimming shortened V by 6 bases and J by 7 bases, and 16 bases separated the two germline ends. Germline-derived CDR1 and CDR2 are KGHSH and LQKENI. CDR3 bases: TGTGCCAGCTCCCTTCTTCGGGATCTAAATTCACCCCTCCACTTT. Its translation is CASSLLRDLNSPLHF.

In regard to this clonotype: A much larger clonotype is one base distant, so this may be a read error. This sequence joins TRBV6-4 and TRBJ2-5, with 10 bases lining up with TRBD2. The CDR3 has 15 amino acids. CDR1 is MRHNA and CDR2 is SNTAGT in the germline V gene. The ends lost 5 bases at V and 5 bases at J; junction bases unmatched: 8. The CDR3 DNA reads TGTGCCAGCAGTCCCCTAGCGGGAGCGGCCGAGACCCAGTACTTC. Translation gives CASSPLAGAAETQYF.

This clonotype was detected many times. J is TRBJ1-6 and V is TRBV7-2; no clear D gene. Germline V gives CDR1 SGHTA, CDR2 FQGNSA. The V and J ends lost 8 bases and 0 bases respectively, with 20 bases between them. The CDR3 contains 18 residues. The CDR3: CASCPTVPSSSYNSPLHF. As DNA, the CDR3 is TGTGCCAGCTGCCCGACGGTTCCCTCCAGCTCCTATAATTCACCCCTCCACTTT.

This clonotype was observed many times. The V and J genes are TRBV5-1 and TRBJ2-7, with 10 nucleotides matching TRBD1. CDR3 length equals 14 residues. The junction had 6 bases not matched to a gene; V was cut back by 3 bases and J by 6 bases. Germline lookup yields CDR1 SGHRS and CDR2 YFSETQ. In DNA form, the CDR3 reads TGCGCCAGCAGCTGGCAGGGACAGGGGACCGAGCAGTACTTC. It encodes CASSWQGQGTEQYF.

The CDR3: CASSGQEVQPQHF. In DNA form, the CDR3 reads TGTGCCAGCAGTGGCCAGGAGGTACAGCCCCAGCATTTT. The chain couples TRBV2 to TRBJ1-5; D call uncertain. The CDR3 is 13 amino acids. Trimming took off 4 bases at V and 7 bases at J, with 11 bases between the two ends. Germline CDR1 is SNHLY and CDR2 is FYNNEI.

The genes are TRBV10-2 and TRBJ2-2, with a possible D match to TRBD2 (5 bases). The V gene lost 6 bases and the J gene lost 6 bases, with 17 bases spanning the gap. Germline CDR1 reads WSHSY; CDR2 reads SAAADI. This CDR3 spans 15 amino acids. CDR3 nucleotide sequence: TGCGCCAGCAGAACCCACCTTCTACTAGCCGGGGAGCTGTTTTTT. Protein: CASRTHLLLAGELFF.

This clonotype was seen many times. The chain recombines TRBV11-2 with TRBJ2-7; D call uncertain. This CDR3 is 14 amino acids long. The germline gives CDR1 SGHAT, CDR2 FQNNGV. With 1 base removed from V and 2 bases from J, the gap between germline ends came to 9 bases. The CDR3 loop is CASSLVSSAYEQYV. CDR3 coding DNA: TGTGCCAGCAGCTTAGTTTCGTCTGCCTACGAGCAGTACGTC.

At least ten counts were recorded for this clonotype. V and J are TRBV3-1 and TRBJ2-7; TRBD1 is a possible D gene (5 bases). The CDR3 spans 12 residues. V lost 4 bases, J lost 3 bases, and 7 bases lay in between. The germline gives CDR1 LGHDT, CDR2 YNNKEL (reference sequence). The CDR3: CASSPGHYEQYF. CDR3 DNA sequence: TGTGCCAGCAGCCCCGGACACTACGAGCAGTACTTC.

This clonotype was detected ten times or more. The J gene is TRBJ2-2, the V gene TRBV12-3 or TRBV12-4; D possibly corresponds to TRBD1 (5 bases). The CDR3 is 14 residues long. The V end lost 3 bases, the J end lost 5 bases, and 10 bases lay between the germline ends. The CDR3 bases are TGTGCCAGCAGTTTCGCCGCAGGGACCGGGGAGCTGTTTTTT. This gives the protein CASSFAAGTGELFF.

V and J are TRBV9 and TRBJ1-1, with unresolved D. From germline, CDR1 is SGDLS and CDR2 YYNGEE. Trimming pared 0 bases from V and 4 bases from J, leaving 10 bases between. The CDR3 covers 14 residues. CDR3 nucleotide sequence: TGTGCCAGCAGCGTAGTCCGGGGAAGCACTGAAGCTTTCTTT. Amino acid sequence: CASSVVRGSTEAFF. Using reference TRBV9 and TRBJ1-1 for the parts outside the CDR3, the full variable domain is DSGVTQTPKHLITATGQRVTLRCSPRSGDLSVYWYQQSLDQGLQFLIQYYNGEERAKGNILERFSAQQFPDLHSELNLSSLELGDSALYFCASSVVRGSTEAFFGQGTRLTVV.

The V call is TRBV11-1, the J call TRBJ2-1; maybe TRBD2 (5 bases). Trimming removed 9 bases from V and 3 bases from J, with 15 bases in between. From germline, CDR1 is SGHAT and CDR2 FQDESV (reference sequence). The CDR3 runs 14 residues. CDR3 amino acids: CASSHGLGYNEQFF. CDR3 nucleotide sequence: TGTGCCAGTAGTCATGGACTTGGCTACAATGAGCAGTTCTTC. The full variable domain, its missing parts supplied by reference TRBV11-1 and TRBJ2-1, is EAEVAQSPRYKITEKSQAVAFWCDPISGHATLYWYRQILGQGPELLVQFQDESVVDDSQLPKDRFSAERLKGVDSTLKIQPAELGDSAMYLCASSHGLGYNEQFFGPGTRLTVL.

The genes are TRBV6-7 and TRBJ2-7; D is unclear. TRBV6-7 is reported as an ORF; its role is uncertain. Trimming cost V 3 bases and J 2 bases, with 20 bases left between them. The CDR3 contains 17 residues. CDR3 region: CASSYKPDPVETYEQYF. CDR3 in DNA: TGTGCCAGCAGTTATAAACCGGACCCCGTGGAGACCTACGAGCAGTACTTC.

In this sample, this clonotype turned up many times. V usage is TRBV12-3 or TRBV12-4 and J usage is TRBJ1-3, with D perhaps TRBD1 (6 bases). The CDR3 is 18 residues long. The germline V and J ends were trimmed by 6 bases and 0 bases, with 21 bases remaining between them. CDR3: CASSLFGKGQSSGNTIYF. The CDR3 region has the DNA TGTGCCAGCAGCCTCTTTGGAAAGGGACAAAGCTCTGGAAACACCATATATTTT.

This clonotype was counted at least ten times. This chain uses TRBV27 with TRBJ2-1; no firm D call. CDR1 and CDR2 (germline): MNHEY, SMNVEV (reference sequence). This CDR3 region has 11 residues. V lost 3 bases to trimming and J lost 9 bases, with 6 bases between them. The CDR3 nucleotides read TGTGCCAGCAGTTTCTTGGGTGAGCAGTTCTTC. Encoded protein: CASSFLGEQFF.

The V and J genes are TRBV19 and TRBJ1-2; 9 bases match TRBD1. The CDR3 sequence is 18 residues long. The germline CDR1 and CDR2 sequences are LNHDA and SQIVND (reference sequence). V lost 2 bases and J lost 0; bases outside the gene matches: 10. CDR3 bases: TGTGCCAGTAGTATAATGATTGGACAGGGGTCTTCTAACTATGGCTACACCTTC. It yields the protein CASSIMIGQGSSNYGYTF.

This clonotype occurred a few times. The V and J genes are TRBV27 and TRBJ2-4, with 7 bases aligning to TRBD2. The CDR3 loop spans 13 amino acids. The ends lost 6 bases at V and 6 bases at J; junction bases unmatched: 5. The germline CDR1 and CDR2 sequences are MNHEY and SMNVEV (reference sequence). The CDR3 reads CASSRGEGNIQYF. CDR3 nucleotides: TGTGCCAGCAGCCGGGGGGAGGGAAACATTCAGTACTTC.